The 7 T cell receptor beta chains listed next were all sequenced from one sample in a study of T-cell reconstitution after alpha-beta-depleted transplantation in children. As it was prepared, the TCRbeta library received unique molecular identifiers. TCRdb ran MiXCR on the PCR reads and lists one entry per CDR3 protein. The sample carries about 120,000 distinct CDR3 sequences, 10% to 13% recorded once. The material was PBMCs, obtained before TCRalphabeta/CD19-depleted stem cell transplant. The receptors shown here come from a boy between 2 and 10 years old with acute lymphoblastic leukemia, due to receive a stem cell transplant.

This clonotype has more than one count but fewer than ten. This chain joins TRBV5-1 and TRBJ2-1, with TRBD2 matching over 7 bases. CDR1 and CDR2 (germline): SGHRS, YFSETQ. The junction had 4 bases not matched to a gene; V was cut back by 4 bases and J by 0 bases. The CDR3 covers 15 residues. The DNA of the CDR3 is TGCGCCAGCAGCCTAGCGGTGAGCTCCTACAATGAGCAGTTCTTC. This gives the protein CASSLAVSSYNEQFF.

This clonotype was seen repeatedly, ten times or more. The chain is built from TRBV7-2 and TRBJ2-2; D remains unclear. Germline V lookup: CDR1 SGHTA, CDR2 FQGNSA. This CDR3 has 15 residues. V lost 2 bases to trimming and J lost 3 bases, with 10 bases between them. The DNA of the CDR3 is TGTGCCAGCAGCTTAAAAAGTGGTGACACCGGGGAGCTGTTTTTT. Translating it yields CASSLKSGDTGELFF.

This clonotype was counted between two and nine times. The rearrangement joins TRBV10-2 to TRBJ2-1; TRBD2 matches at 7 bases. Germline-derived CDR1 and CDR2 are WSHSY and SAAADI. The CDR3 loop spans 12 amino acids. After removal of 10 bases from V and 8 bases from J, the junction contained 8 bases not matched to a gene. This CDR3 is CATREVGDEQFF. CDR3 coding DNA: TGCGCCACCCGGGAGGTCGGAGATGAGCAGTTCTTC.

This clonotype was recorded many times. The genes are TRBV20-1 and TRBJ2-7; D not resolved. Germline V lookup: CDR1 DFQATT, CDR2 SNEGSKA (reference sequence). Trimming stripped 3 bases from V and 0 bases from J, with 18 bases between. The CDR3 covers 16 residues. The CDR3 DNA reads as TGCAGTGCTAGGACTCTGACTGTGGGTCGCTCCTACGAGCAGTACTTC. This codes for CSARTLTVGRSYEQYF.

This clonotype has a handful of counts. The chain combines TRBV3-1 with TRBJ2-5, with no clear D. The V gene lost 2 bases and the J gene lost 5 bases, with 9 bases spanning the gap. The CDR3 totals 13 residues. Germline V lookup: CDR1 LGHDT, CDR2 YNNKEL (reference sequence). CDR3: CASSQSLKETQYF. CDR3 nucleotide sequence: TGTGCCAGCAGCCAAAGCCTTAAGGAGACCCAGTACTTC.

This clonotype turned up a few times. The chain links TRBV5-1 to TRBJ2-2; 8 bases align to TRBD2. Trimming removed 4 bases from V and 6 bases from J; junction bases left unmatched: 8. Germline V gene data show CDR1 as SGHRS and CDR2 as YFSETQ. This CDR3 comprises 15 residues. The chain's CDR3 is CASSAGTRGPGELFF. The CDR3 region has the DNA TGCGCCAGCAGCGCCGGGACTAGGGGTCCCGGGGAGCTGTTTTTT.

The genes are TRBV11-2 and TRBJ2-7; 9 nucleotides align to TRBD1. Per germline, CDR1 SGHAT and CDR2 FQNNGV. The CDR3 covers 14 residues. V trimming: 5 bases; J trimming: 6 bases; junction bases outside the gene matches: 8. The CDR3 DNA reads TGTGCCAGCAGCCTCCGACAGGGGGTCTCCGAGCAGTACTTC. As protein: CASSLRQGVSEQYF.